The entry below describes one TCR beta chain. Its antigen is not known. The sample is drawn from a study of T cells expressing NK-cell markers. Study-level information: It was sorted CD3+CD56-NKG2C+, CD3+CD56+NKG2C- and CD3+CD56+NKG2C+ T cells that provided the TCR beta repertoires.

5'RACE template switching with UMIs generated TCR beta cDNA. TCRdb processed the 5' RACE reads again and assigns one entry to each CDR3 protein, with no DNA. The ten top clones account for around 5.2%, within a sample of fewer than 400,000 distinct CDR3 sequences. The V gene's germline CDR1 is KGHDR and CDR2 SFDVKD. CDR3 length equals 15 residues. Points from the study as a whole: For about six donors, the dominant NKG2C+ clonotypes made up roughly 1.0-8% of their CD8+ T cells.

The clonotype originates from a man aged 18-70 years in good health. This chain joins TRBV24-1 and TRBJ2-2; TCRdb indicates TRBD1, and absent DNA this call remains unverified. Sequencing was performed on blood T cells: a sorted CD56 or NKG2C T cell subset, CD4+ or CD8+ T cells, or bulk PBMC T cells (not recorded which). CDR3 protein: CATSDLRGAGGELFF.